This entry is about one T cell receptor beta chain. Its antigen remains unknown. This sample is drawn from a study of vaccination effects on CD4 cells after COVID-19. The CDR3 spans 15 residues. The V gene end was trimmed by 8 bases and the J gene end by 0 bases; junction bases not matched to a gene: 9. The germline gives CDR1 MNHEY, CDR2 SMNVEV (reference sequence). Sequencing used immunoSEQ multiplex PCR; TCRdb keeps in-frame clones, though not all of them. The sample includes just over 20,000 clones, more than 65% seen only once; the top ten take 26%. In the ViraFEST assay, antigen-specific CD4+ clonotypes were identified by expansion after peptide-pool stimulation. The culture ran for about 11 days, and then CD4+ T cells were isolated. Vaccine recipients had no previous SARS-CoV-2 infection; their nucleocapsid antibodies were negative.

The rearrangement joins TRBV27 to TRBJ1-1; 7 nucleotides match TRBD1. The sequenced sample was CD4+ T cells from PBMCs cultured with HCoV-NL63 spike peptides, obtained before COVID-19 vaccination. The TCR originated in a human donor who received a COVID-19 vaccine. The CDR3 DNA is TGTGCCAGCCACCCCTGGGGACAGATGAACACTGAAGCTTTCTTT. This sequence encodes CASHPWGQMNTEAFF.